These T cell receptor beta chains were read from a single sample in a study of cytomegalovirus exposure and HLA in healthy donors. Produced via immunoSEQ multiplex PCR; TCRdb's table is partial and in-frame only. The sample has approximately 95,000 clones; under 85% are singletons. Input material: PBMCs. Every receptor here comes from a man aged 18-30 years in good health and CMV-seropositive. CDR3s include the opening cysteine and the closing phenylalanine or tryptophan. D genes are given only for firm matches. The size entry is marked missing in some rows and otherwise reads once, few, many or a size class.

V	D	size	J	CDR3	DNA
TRBV18	NA	NA	TRBJ1-2	CASSLPTGNYGYTF	TGTGCCAGCTCACTTCCGACGGGGAACTATGGCTACACCTTC
TRBV7-8	TRBD1	NA	TRBJ2-7	CASSRRQGNEQYF	TGTGCCAGCAGCCGAAGACAGGGCAACGAGCAGTACTTC
TRBV2	NA	once	TRBJ1-6	CASRYYNSPLHF	TGTGCCAGCAGATATTATAATTCACCCCTCCACTTT
TRBV5-1	TRBD2	few	TRBJ2-3	CASSQLAGGNTQYF	TGCGCCAGCAGTCAGCTAGCGGGGGGTAATACGCAGTATTTT
TRBV7-9	TRBD1	NA	TRBJ2-5	CASRPGTGGESGTQYF	TGTGCCAGCAGACCCGGGACAGGGGGGGAATCTGGGACCCAGTACTTC
TRBV27	TRBD1	NA	TRBJ1-6	CASSLSSTGGNSPLHF	TGTGCCAGCAGTTTATCCTCGACAGGGGGGAATTCACCCCTCCACTTT
TRBV5-6	NA	few	TRBJ1-1	CASSLVDRGNTEAFF	TGTGCCAGCAGCTTGGTTGATAGGGGTAACACTGAAGCTTTCTTT
TRBV19	TRBD1	NA	TRBJ2-7	CASSIRDRGPYEQYF	TGTGCCAGTAGTATCAGGGACAGGGGACCCTACGAGCAGTACTTC
TRBV30	TRBD1	few	TRBJ1-1	CAWSVRTGMNTEAFF	TGTGCCTGGAGTGTCCGGACAGGGATGAACACTGAAGCTTTCTTT
TRBV9	TRBD2	NA	TRBJ2-7	CASSVGDSGEFIYEQYF	TGTGCCAGCAGCGTAGGGGATAGCGGGGAATTTATCTACGAGCAGTACTTC
TRBV9	NA	NA	TRBJ2-5	CASSADTYQETQYF	TGTGCCAGCAGCGCCGACACTTACCAAGAGACCCAGTACTTC
TRBV7-3	TRBD2	NA	TRBJ2-5	CASSPTSGGSPQYF	TGTGCCAGCAGTCCTACTAGCGGGGGGTCCCCCCAGTACTTC
TRBV4-1	NA	few	TRBJ1-2	CASADQGVGDYGYTF	TGCGCCAGCGCCGACCAAGGGGTGGGTGACTATGGCTACACCTTC
TRBV7-9	NA	NA	TRBJ1-1	CASSPRTTLNTEAFF	TGTGCCAGCAGCCCACGAACTACCTTGAACACTGAAGCTTTCTTT
TRBV19	NA	NA	TRBJ1-6	CASSIPGSNLHF	TGTGCCAGTAGTATCCCAGGGTCCAACCTCCACTTT
TRBV18	NA	few	TRBJ1-3	CASSPRQDLHSIYF	TGTGCCAGCTCACCTAGACAGGACTTGCATTCCATATATTTT
TRBV6-4	NA	once	TRBJ2-2	CASSVVTGGELFF	TGTGCCAGCAGTGTTGTGACAGGCGGGGAGCTGTTTTTT
TRBV30	NA	few	TRBJ2-7	CAWRVRGFYTYEQYF	TGTGCCTGGAGAGTCAGGGGTTTCTATACGTACGAGCAGTACTTC
TRBV5-1	NA	NA	TRBJ1-6	CASSHSFIDNNSPLHF	TGCGCCAGCAGCCACTCATTCATAGACAATAATTCACCCCTCCACTTT
TRBV7-8	NA	NA	TRBJ2-1	CASSFRGHELAHNEQFF	TGTGCCAGCAGCTTCCGGGGCCACGAACTAGCCCACAATGAGCAGTTCTTC
TRBV14	NA	NA	TRBJ2-1	CASSDRTRVYNEQFF	TGTGCCAGCAGCGACCGGACACGGGTTTACAATGAGCAGTTCTTC
TRBV27	TRBD1	large	TRBJ1-6	CASSSWDRDNSPLHF	TGTGCCAGCAGTTCCTGGGACAGAGACAATTCACCCCTCCACTTT
TRBV7-8	TRBD1	NA	TRBJ1-1	CASSPAGGLNTEAFF	TGTGCCAGCAGTCCGGCAGGGGGGCTGAACACTGAAGCTTTCTTT
TRBV27	TRBD2	NA	TRBJ2-7	CASSFAGGRLEQYF	TGTGCCAGCAGTTTTGCGGGGGGGCGGCTCGAGCAGTACTTC
TRBV10-2	TRBD1	NA	TRBJ1-6	CATAGQGAKAPLHF	TGCGCCACCGCGGGACAGGGTGCAAAGGCACCCCTCCACTTT
TRBV27	NA	NA	TRBJ2-5	CASRGRAKETQYF	TGTGCCAGCAGGGGCAGGGCCAAAGAGACCCAGTACTTC
TRBV10-1	NA	NA	TRBJ1-2	CASSRYGQGDGYTF	TGCGCCAGCAGTCGTTATGGTCAGGGCGATGGCTACACCTTC
TRBV30	NA	once	TRBJ1-1	CASLGAVGAFF	TGTGCCTCTCTGGGGGCAGTGGGGGCTTTCTTT
TRBV29-1	NA	NA	TRBJ1-3	CSAEAGSPGNTIYF	TGCAGCGCGGAAGCAGGGTCTCCGGGAAACACCATATATTTT
TRBV27	NA	NA	TRBJ2-7	CASSRQSSYEQYF	TGTGCCAGCAGTCGACAGAGCTCCTACGAGCAGTACTTC
TRBV6-5	NA	NA	TRBJ1-1	CASSNGQIEAFF	TGTGCCAGCAGTAATGGACAAATTGAAGCTTTCTTT
TRBV18	NA	few	TRBJ1-1	CASSPPVPNTEAFF	TGTGCCAGCTCACCACCCGTTCCGAACACTGAAGCTTTCTTT
TRBV27	NA	NA	TRBJ2-2	CASRDPGLPDSGELFF	TGTGCCAGCAGAGATCCGGGACTCCCTGACTCCGGGGAGCTGTTTTTT
TRBV28	NA	NA	TRBJ1-6	CASRTTGSSPLHF	TGTGCCAGCAGAACCACAGGGAGCTCACCCCTCCACTTT
TRBV29-1	NA	few	TRBJ2-5	CSVVGQKETQYF	TGCAGCGTTGTAGGACAGAAAGAGACCCAGTACTTC
TRBV19	TRBD1	NA	TRBJ2-7	CASSHASRGQEGEQYF	TGTGCCAGTAGTCATGCCTCTCGGGGACAGGAGGGGGAGCAGTACTTC
TRBV5-1	TRBD2	NA	TRBJ2-6	CASSLAGGLGSGANVLTF	TGCGCCAGCAGCTTGGCCGGGGGGTTGGGGTCTGGGGCCAACGTCCTGACTTTC
TRBV6-1	NA	NA	TRBJ1-5	CASSEGGAHQPQHF	TGTGCCAGCAGTGAAGGCGGGGCGCATCAGCCCCAGCATTTT
TRBV29-1	NA	NA	TRBJ1-4	CSVQITNEKLFF	TGCAGCGTACAGATCACTAATGAAAAACTGTTTTTT
TRBV9	NA	NA	TRBJ2-5	CARRLETQYF	TGTGCCAGGCGTCTAGAGACCCAGTACTTC